The rows below give T cell receptor beta chains drawn from one sample of a study of T cell changes during pregnancy in multiple sclerosis. Generated by immunoSEQ multiplex PCR, the TCRdb table keeps only in-frame clones and is missing some. The sample records about 120,000 clones, roughly 92% being singletons. The specimen was peripheral blood, collected before pregnancy. The receptors derive from a female donor with multiple sclerosis, enrolled in a pregnancy study. CDR3s include the opening cysteine and the closing phenylalanine or tryptophan. The D gene is left open where the match is weak. A row's size may be missing; if present it is once, few, many or a size class.

j_call d_call cdr3_length clone_size v_call cdr3_aa cdr3_nt
TRBJ1-2 NA 14 NA TRBV6-1 CASSEGQADYGYTF TGTGCCAGCAGTGAAGGACAGGCGGACTATGGCTACACCTTC
TRBJ1-3 NA 16 NA TRBV7-6 CASSLAQGSSGNTIYF TGTGCCAGCAGCTTAGCGCAGGGCAGCTCTGGAAACACCATATATTTT
TRBJ2-1 TRBD1 16 NA TRBV9 CASSVGRQGSYNEQFF TGTGCCAGCAGCGTAGGACGACAGGGGTCCTACAATGAGCAGTTCTTC
TRBJ2-1 TRBD2 16 NA TRBV28 CASSLAPGGTYNEQFF TGTGCCAGCAGTTTAGCCCCGGGAGGGACCTACAATGAGCAGTTCTTC
TRBJ2-1 TRBD2 13 NA TRBV6-6 CASVAGGYNEQFF TGTGCCAGTGTAGCGGGAGGGTACAATGAGCAGTTCTTC
TRBJ1-3 NA 15 NA TRBV6-5 CASSTRSGRGNTIYF TGTGCCAGCAGCACCCGAAGCGGGCGAGGAAACACCATATATTTT
TRBJ1-2 TRBD1 15 NA TRBV14 CASSHAGTGGYGYTF TGTGCCAGCAGCCATGCCGGGACAGGGGGCTATGGCTACACCTTC
TRBJ2-7 NA 14 NA TRBV7-3 CASSLSGRGGEQYF TGTGCCAGCAGCTTAAGCGGGAGAGGGGGGGAGCAGTACTTC
TRBJ1-3 TRBD1 16 NA TRBV28 CASRKDRGFSGNTIYF TGTGCCAGCAGAAAGGACAGGGGGTTCTCTGGAAACACCATATATTTT
TRBJ2-1 NA 14 NA TRBV2 CAGSARAPYNEQFF TGTGCCGGCAGTGCCCGAGCACCCTACAATGAGCAGTTCTTC
TRBJ2-3 NA 14 NA TRBV6-5 CASSRGQPTDTQYF TGTGCCAGCAGTCGCGGACAGCCCACAGATACGCAGTATTTT
TRBJ2-3 NA 12 NA TRBV28 CASSFRGDTQYF TGTGCCAGCAGTTTTCGAGGGGATACGCAGTATTTT
TRBJ1-1 TRBD1 14 NA TRBV7-9 CASSSDRVDTEAFF TGTGCCAGCAGCTCGGACAGGGTGGACACTGAAGCTTTCTTT
TRBJ2-7 TRBD1 13 NA TRBV6-6 CASSKGQNYEQYF TGTGCCAGCAGTAAGGGACAGAACTACGAGCAGTACTTC
TRBJ2-7 NA 16 few TRBV21-1 CASSKGGRGRSYEQYF TGTGCCAGCAGCAAAGGAGGCAGGGGGCGTTCCTACGAGCAGTACTTC
TRBJ2-2 NA 15 NA TRBV18 CASSPLKGDTGELFF TGTGCCAGCTCACCACTAAAGGGGGACACCGGGGAGCTGTTTTTT
TRBJ1-2 NA 13 NA TRBV2 CASSGRVDYGYTF TGTGCCAGCAGTGGCAGGGTGGACTATGGCTACACCTTC
TRBJ2-1 TRBD2 16 NA TRBV5-6 CASSRRLAGGSNEQFF TGTGCCAGCAGCCGCCGATTGGCGGGAGGGTCAAATGAGCAGTTCTTC
TRBJ1-1 NA 13 few TRBV4-1 CASSQGSGAEAFF TGCGCCAGCAGCCAAGGGTCAGGCGCCGAAGCTTTCTTT
TRBJ2-4 NA 13 NA TRBV19 CASSSGATEIQYF TGTGCCAGTAGTAGCGGGGCCACTGAAATTCAGTACTTC
TRBJ1-4 NA 16 NA TRBV7-2 CASSLYPRGGNEKLFF TGTGCCAGCAGCTTATATCCCAGGGGTGGGAATGAAAAACTGTTTTTT
TRBJ2-1 TRBD2 16 NA TRBV5-6 CASSPEGGLAGVYQFF TGTGCCAGCAGCCCGGAGGGGGGACTAGCGGGAGTGTATCAGTTCTTC
TRBJ2-7 TRBD2 14 NA TRBV27 CASSPAGEGYEQYF TGTGCCAGCAGCCCAGCGGGAGAGGGATACGAGCAGTACTTC
TRBJ2-1 NA 12 NA TRBV5-1 CASSLGGAEQFF TGCGCCAGCAGCTTGGGCGGGGCTGAGCAGTTCTTC
TRBJ2-7 TRBD2 16 once TRBV10-3 CAISDGTSGGAGEQYF TGTGCCATCAGTGACGGGACTAGCGGGGGGGCGGGCGAGCAGTACTTC
TRBJ2-5 NA 14 NA TRBV19 CASSTPGTTETQYF TGTGCCAGTAGTACGCCGGGAACCACAGAGACCCAGTACTTC
TRBJ2-1 TRBD1 14 NA TRBV19 CASSPGTGIHEQFF TGTGCCAGTAGTCCCGGGACAGGGATCCATGAGCAGTTCTTC
TRBJ2-7 TRBD2 18 NA TRBV5-1 CASSLERGLAGLPPEQYF TGCGCCAGCAGCTTAGAAAGAGGACTAGCGGGGCTACCCCCCGAGCAGTACTTC
TRBJ1-2 NA 13 NA TRBV14 CASSQETEYGYTF TGTGCCAGCAGCCAAGAGACAGAGTATGGCTACACCTTC
TRBJ2-7 TRBD2 14 once TRBV11-2 CASSGGLAGVEQYF TGTGCCAGCAGCGGGGGACTAGCGGGAGTTGAGCAGTACTTC
TRBJ2-7 NA 16 NA TRBV15 CATSRGTGQSSYEQYF TGTGCCACCAGCAGAGGGACTGGGCAGAGCTCCTACGAGCAGTACTTC
TRBJ2-2 NA 15 NA TRBV4-1 CASSQDRSGLGELFF TGCGCCAGCAGCCAAGATAGGTCCGGGTTGGGGGAGCTGTTTTTT
TRBJ2-3 TRBD2 16 NA TRBV10-3 CAISLGGRAAADTQYF TGTGCCATCAGTCTCGGCGGGAGGGCCGCGGCAGATACGCAGTATTTT
TRBJ2-5 NA 13 NA TRBV18 CASSPVGQETQYF TGTGCCAGCTCACCAGTCGGCCAAGAGACCCAGTACTTC
TRBJ1-5 TRBD1 14 NA TRBV5-5 CASSSTGGPQPQHF TGTGCCAGCAGCTCGACAGGGGGACCTCAGCCCCAGCATTTT
TRBJ2-2 NA 13 NA TRBV7-9 CASSFFQTGELFF TGTGCCAGCAGCTTTTTCCAAACCGGGGAGCTGTTTTTT
TRBJ1-2 NA 16 NA TRBV28 CASSSSRDIYGGGYTF TGTGCCAGCAGTTCGTCCCGGGACATTTATGGGGGAGGCTACACCTTC
TRBJ2-7 TRBD1 13 NA TRBV6-5 CASRKDRVHEQYF TGTGCCAGCAGGAAAGACAGGGTACACGAGCAGTACTTC
TRBJ2-5 NA 13 NA TRBV30 CACEPGGGETQYF TGTGCCTGCGAACCTGGGGGCGGCGAGACCCAGTACTTC
TRBJ1-5 NA 14 NA TRBV9 CASSVWTGGQPQHF TGTGCCAGCAGCGTATGGACCGGGGGACAGCCCCAGCATTTT
TRBJ1-5 TRBD1 16 NA TRBV19 CASSIQGAPGGQPQHF TGTGCCAGTAGTATACAGGGGGCCCCTGGTGGTCAGCCCCAGCATTTT
TRBJ2-7 TRBD2 16 NA TRBV28 CASSLGLAAPSYEQYF TGTGCCAGCAGTTTGGGACTAGCGGCACCCTCCTACGAGCAGTACTTC
TRBJ2-1 NA 14 NA TRBV5-1 CASSLGGDYNEQFF TGCGCCAGCAGCTTGGGGGGGGACTACAATGAGCAGTTCTTC
TRBJ1-1 NA 15 NA TRBV7-9 CASSSAGGLNTEAFF TGTGCCAGCAGCTCAGCCGGAGGGTTGAACACTGAAGCTTTCTTT
TRBJ2-2 NA 16 NA TRBV7-3 CASSLGRLGNTGELFF TGTGCCAGCAGCTTAGGCCGACTAGGAAACACCGGGGAGCTGTTTTTT
TRBJ2-1 TRBD2 16 NA TRBV4-1 CASSQEPPSGNNEQFF TGCGCCAGCAGCCAAGAACCACCTAGCGGAAACAATGAGCAGTTCTTC
TRBJ1-3 TRBD1 16 NA TRBV7-9 CASSGTGALGGNTIYF TGTGCCAGCAGCGGCACAGGGGCGTTAGGTGGAAACACCATATATTTT
TRBJ1-5 TRBD1 16 NA TRBV6-6 CASSPRDRYSNQPQHF TGTGCCAGCAGTCCGCGGGACAGATATAGCAATCAGCCCCAGCATTTT